This T cell receptor (beta chain) was sequenced for a study of T cells after yellow fever vaccination. Study conclusions and caveats: Clonotypes appearing in both CD4 and CD8 compartments existed, and their share was small. Weaker, the secondary response had a peak occurring faster, on day 5 versus 15. Most clones from primary vaccination were detected again post-booster (about 96% CD4, more than 85% CD8).

Germline V lookup: CDR1 SGHRS, CDR2 YFSETQ. This CDR3 has 17 residues. Unmatched junction bases numbered 8, after V lost 0 bases and J lost 2 bases. Template-switching 5'RACE yielded the TCR cDNA; a universal primer site and UMIs were added in the process. TCRdb fed the 5' RACE reads into MiXCR, producing one record per CDR3 protein. The sample carries hundreds of thousands of distinct CDR3 sequences, around 3.9% recorded once. Of note for this clonotype: What it binds is unknown.

This chain connects TRBV5-1 to TRBJ2-3, with 8 bases matching TRBD1. This TCR was recovered from a man between 18 and 29 years old who received the YFV17D yellow fever vaccine. This sample comprised PBMCs, obtained on the day of the yellow fever booster vaccination. The CDR3 reads CASSLVQGQGPTDTQYF. The CDR3 bases are TGCGCCAGCAGCTTGGTGCAAGGACAGGGACCCACAGATACGCAGTATTTT. Using reference TRBV5-1 and TRBJ2-3 for the parts outside the CDR3, the full variable domain is KAGVTQTPRYLIKTRGQQVTLSCSPISGHRSVSWYQQTPGQGLQFLFEYFSETQRNKGNFPGRFSGRQFSNSRSEMNVSTLELGDSALYLCASSLVQGQGPTDTQYFGPGTRLTVL.